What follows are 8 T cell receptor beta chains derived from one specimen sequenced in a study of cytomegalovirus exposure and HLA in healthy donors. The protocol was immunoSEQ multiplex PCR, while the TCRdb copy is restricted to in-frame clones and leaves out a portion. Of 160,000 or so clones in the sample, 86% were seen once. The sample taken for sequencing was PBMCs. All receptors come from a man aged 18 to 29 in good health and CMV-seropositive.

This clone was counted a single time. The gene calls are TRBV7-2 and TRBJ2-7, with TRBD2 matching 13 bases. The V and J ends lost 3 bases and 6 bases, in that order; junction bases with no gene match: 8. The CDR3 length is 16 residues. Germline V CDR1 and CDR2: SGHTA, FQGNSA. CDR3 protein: CASSFFGTSGMGEQYF. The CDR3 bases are TGTGCCAGCAGCTTTTTCGGGACTAGCGGGATGGGCGAGCAGTACTTC.

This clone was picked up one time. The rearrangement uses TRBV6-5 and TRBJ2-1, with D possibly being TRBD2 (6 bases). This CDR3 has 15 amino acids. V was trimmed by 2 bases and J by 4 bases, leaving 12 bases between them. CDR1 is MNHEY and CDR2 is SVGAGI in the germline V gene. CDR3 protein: CASSYGPSAYNEQFF. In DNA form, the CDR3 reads TGTGCCAGCAGTTACGGTCCTAGCGCTTACAATGAGCAGTTCTTC.

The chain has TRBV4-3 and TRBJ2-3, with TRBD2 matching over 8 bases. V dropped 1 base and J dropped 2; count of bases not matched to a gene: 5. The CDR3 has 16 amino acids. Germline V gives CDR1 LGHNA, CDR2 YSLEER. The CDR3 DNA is TGCGCCAGCAGCCAAGCCGGGACTAGAGACACAGATACGCAGTATTTT. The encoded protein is CASSQAGTRDTDTQYF.

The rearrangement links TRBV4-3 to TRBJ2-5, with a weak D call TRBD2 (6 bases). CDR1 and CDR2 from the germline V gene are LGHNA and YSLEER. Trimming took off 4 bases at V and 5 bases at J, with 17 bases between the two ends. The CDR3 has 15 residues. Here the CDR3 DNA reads TGCGCCAGCAGCCCCGGGGAGGCGCGGTGGGAGACCCAGTACTTC. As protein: CASSPGEARWETQYF.

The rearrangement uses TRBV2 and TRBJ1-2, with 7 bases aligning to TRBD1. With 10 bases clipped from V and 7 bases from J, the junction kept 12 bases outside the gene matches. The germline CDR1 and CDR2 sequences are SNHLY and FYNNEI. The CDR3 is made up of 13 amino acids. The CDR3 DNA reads TGTGCCACCACCCTGGACAGGCGGGGTGGCTACACCTTC. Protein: CATTLDRRGGYTF.

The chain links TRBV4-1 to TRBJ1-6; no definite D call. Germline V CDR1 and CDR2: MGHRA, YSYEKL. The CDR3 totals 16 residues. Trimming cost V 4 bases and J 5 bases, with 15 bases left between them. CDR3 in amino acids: CASSPSQWGDNSPLHF. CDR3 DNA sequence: TGCGCCAGCAGCCCGAGCCAATGGGGAGATAATTCACCCCTCCACTTT.

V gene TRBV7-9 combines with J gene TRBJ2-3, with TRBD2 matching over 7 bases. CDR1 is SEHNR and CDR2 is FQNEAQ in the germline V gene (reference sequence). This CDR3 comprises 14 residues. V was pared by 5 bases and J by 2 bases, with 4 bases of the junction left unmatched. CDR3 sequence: CASSREGLTDTQYF. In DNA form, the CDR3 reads TGTGCCAGCAGCAGGGAGGGACTCACAGATACGCAGTATTTT.

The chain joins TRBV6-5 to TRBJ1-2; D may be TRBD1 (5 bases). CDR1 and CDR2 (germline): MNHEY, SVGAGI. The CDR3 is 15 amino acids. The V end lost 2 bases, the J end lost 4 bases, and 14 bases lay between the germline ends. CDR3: CASSYRPAGGYGYTF. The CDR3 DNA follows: TGTGCCAGCAGTTACCGCCCGGCGGGGGGCTATGGCTACACCTTC.